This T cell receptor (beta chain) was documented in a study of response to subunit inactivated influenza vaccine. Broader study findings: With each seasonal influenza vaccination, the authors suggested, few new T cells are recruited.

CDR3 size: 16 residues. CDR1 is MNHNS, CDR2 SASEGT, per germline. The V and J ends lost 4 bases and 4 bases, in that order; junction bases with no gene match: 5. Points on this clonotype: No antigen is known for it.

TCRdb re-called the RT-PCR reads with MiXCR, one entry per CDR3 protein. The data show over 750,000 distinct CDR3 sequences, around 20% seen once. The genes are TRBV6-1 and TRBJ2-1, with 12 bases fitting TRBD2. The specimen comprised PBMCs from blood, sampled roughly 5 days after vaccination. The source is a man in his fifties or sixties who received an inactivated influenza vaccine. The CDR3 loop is CASSVTSGGLYNEQFF. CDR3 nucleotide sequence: TGTGCCAGCAGTGTGACTAGCGGGGGACTATACAATGAGCAGTTCTTC.